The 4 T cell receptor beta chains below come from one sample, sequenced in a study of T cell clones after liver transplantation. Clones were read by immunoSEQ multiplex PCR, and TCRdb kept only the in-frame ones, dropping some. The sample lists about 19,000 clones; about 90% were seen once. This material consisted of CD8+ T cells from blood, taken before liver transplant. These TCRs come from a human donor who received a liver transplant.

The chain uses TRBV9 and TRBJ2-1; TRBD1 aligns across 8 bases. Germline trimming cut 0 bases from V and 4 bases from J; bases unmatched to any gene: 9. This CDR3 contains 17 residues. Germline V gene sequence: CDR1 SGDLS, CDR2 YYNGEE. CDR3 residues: CASSVDTRTGGYNEQFF. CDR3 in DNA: TGTGCCAGCAGCGTAGACACAAGAACAGGGGGTTACAATGAGCAGTTCTTC.

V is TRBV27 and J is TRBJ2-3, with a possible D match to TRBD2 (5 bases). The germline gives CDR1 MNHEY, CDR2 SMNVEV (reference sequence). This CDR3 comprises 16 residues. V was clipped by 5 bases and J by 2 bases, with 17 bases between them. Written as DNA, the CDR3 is TGTGCCAGCAGTCTAGGGCCTTTGGGAGTCACAGATACGCAGTATTTT. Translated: CASSLGPLGVTDTQYF.

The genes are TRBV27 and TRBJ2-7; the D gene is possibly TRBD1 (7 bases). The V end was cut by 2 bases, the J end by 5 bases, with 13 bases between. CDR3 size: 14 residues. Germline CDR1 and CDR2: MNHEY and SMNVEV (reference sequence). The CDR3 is CASSLRPGGNEQYF. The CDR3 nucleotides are TGTGCCAGCAGTTTACGTCCAGGGGGGAACGAGCAGTACTTC.

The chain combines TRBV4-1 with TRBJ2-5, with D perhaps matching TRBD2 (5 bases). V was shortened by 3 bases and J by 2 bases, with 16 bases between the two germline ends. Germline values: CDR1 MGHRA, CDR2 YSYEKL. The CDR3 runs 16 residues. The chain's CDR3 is CASSQFPGYKQETQYF. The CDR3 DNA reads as TGCGCCAGCAGCCAGTTCCCGGGGTATAAGCAAGAGACCCAGTACTTC.